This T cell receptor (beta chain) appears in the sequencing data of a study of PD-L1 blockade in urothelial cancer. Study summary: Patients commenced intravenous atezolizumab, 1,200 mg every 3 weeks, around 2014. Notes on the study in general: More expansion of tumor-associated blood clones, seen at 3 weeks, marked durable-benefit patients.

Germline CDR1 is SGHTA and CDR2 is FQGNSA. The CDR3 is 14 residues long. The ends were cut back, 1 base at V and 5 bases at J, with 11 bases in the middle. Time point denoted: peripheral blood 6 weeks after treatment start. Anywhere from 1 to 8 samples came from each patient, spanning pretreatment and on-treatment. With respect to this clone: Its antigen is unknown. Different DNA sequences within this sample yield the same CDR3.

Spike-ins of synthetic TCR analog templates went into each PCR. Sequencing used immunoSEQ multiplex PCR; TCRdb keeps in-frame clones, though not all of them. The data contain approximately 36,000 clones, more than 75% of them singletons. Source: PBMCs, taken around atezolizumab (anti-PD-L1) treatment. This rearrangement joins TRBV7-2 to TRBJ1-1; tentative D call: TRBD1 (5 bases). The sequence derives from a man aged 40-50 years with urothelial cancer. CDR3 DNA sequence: TGTGCCAGCAGCTTAGAAAGGGGTCGGACTGAAGCTTTCTTT. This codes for CASSLERGRTEAFF.